The source of this T cell receptor (beta chain) is a study of blood T cell repertoires in COVID-19. At the level of the study: The samples span acute and convalescent COVID-19 from the United States, Italy and Spain.

The assay was immunoSEQ multiplex PCR, and TCRdb's table has in-frame clones only and misses some. The sample lists about 250,000 clones; 86% were seen once. V was pared by 4 bases and J by 6 bases, with 9 bases of the junction left unmatched. Germline V gene data show CDR1 as MGHRA and CDR2 as YSYEKL. This CDR3 is 16 amino acids long. Participants were aged about 18 to 100 years from around 25 US areas. In assigning cohorts, the study relied on participant-reported clinical history. This chain connects TRBV4-1 to TRBJ2-7, with 13 bases identical to TRBD2. The sequencing sample was made of PBMCs or T cells enriched from blood (not recorded which). This TCR came from a man between 18 and 29 years old who had recovered from COVID-19. The CDR3 here is CASSRSGTSGISEQYF. Written as DNA, the CDR3 is TGCGCCAGCAGCCGATCCGGGACTAGCGGGATTAGCGAGCAGTACTTC.